This T cell receptor (beta chain) was sequenced for a study of shared T cell receptors in the human thymus. Germline values: CDR1 SEHNR, CDR2 FQNEAQ (reference sequence). This CDR3 spans 16 amino acids. V lost 3 bases, J lost 1 base, and 16 bases lay in between. The protocol was immunoSEQ multiplex PCR, while the TCRdb copy is restricted to in-frame clones and leaves out a portion. This sample has hundreds of thousands of clones, with around 87% found just once. This sample was shared with a second study, whose subject was human thymus T cells.

The gene calls are TRBV7-9 and TRBJ2-7; D perhaps matches TRBD1 (5 bases). The sequence was collected from a boy under two years old with a congenital heart defect. Sequenced: thymocytes. CDR3: CASSLEPVDRSYEQYF. In nucleotides, the CDR3 is TGTGCCAGCAGCTTGGAACCCGTTGACAGATCCTACGAGCAGTACTTC.